The clone carrying this TCR beta chain came up once. These data originate in a study of shared clonotypes between healthy human individuals. Using immunoSEQ multiplex PCR, the repertoire was profiled, and TCRdb retains in-frame clones only, with some absent. The sample records around 1.9 million clones, roughly 95% being singletons. The naive CD8 subset, CD45RO-negative cells positively selected for CCR7, excluded terminally differentiated effector memory CD45RA+ cells. The healthy adult donors were HIV-negative and reported no recent acute infections or vaccinations. V lost 2 bases to trimming and J lost 5 bases; unmatched junction nucleotides: 8. In germline, CDR1 is SGDLS, CDR2 YYNGEE. The CDR3 spans 16 residues.

The TCR was taken from a man between 18 and 35 years old in good health. Some clones in this sample may be carry-over from other donors' samples. The chain uses TRBV9 and TRBJ1-3; 9 bases fit TRBD1. Sequencing input: naive CD8+ T cells from PBMCs. The CDR3 DNA is TGTGCCAGCAGCGTGGACAGGGGTATGAGTCGAAACACCATATATTTT. Encoded protein: CASSVDRGMSRNTIYF.